This entry lists 10 T cell receptor beta chains sequenced from one sample in a study of Tregs in tolerant kidney transplant recipients. These TCRs are of unknown antigen specificity. Assay: immunoSEQ multiplex PCR; the TCRdb copy retains only in-frame clones and omits some. The table includes some 18,000 clones, about 71% detected once. Source material: Tregs from blood cultured with allogeneic cells. These receptors were obtained from a human donor in good health.

The J gene is TRBJ2-7, the V gene TRBV11-2, with D maybe TRBD1 (6 bases). The CDR3 runs to 14 residues. Trimming left V 6 bases short and J 3 bases short, with 15 bases between. The germline V gene has CDR1 SGHAT and CDR2 FQNNGV. CDR3 coding DNA: TGTGCCAGCAGGCGACAGGTGGTAAGCTACGAGCAGTACTTC. Its translation is CASRRQVVSYEQYF. Full variable domain (remainder filled in from reference TRBV11-2 and TRBJ2-7): EAGVAQSPRYKIIEKRQSVAFWCNPISGHATLYWYQQILGQGPKLLIQFQNNGVVDDSQLPKDRFSAERLKGVDSTLKIQPAKLEDSAVYLCASRRQVVSYEQYFGPGTRLTVT.

The chain recombines TRBV6-1 with TRBJ1-6; D gene unclear. There are 13 residues in the CDR3. With 6 bases removed from V and 7 bases from J, the gap between germline ends came to 10 bases. Germline CDR1 is MNHNS and CDR2 is SASEGT. The chain's CDR3 is CASRPDPNSPLHF. In DNA form, the CDR3 reads TGTGCCAGCAGACCCGACCCAAATTCACCCCTCCACTTT.

The rearrangement links TRBV18 to TRBJ2-1; the match to TRBD2 covers 12 bases. Germline V gives CDR1 KGHSH, CDR2 LQKENI. This CDR3 is built from 16 residues. V was pared by 6 bases and J by 9 bases, with 12 bases of the junction left unmatched. CDR3 in amino acids: CASSPPLAGGQGEQFF. As DNA, the CDR3 is TGTGCCAGCTCGCCCCCCCTAGCGGGAGGGCAGGGTGAGCAGTTCTTC.

The V and J genes are TRBV7-9 and TRBJ2-1; either TRBD1 or TRBD2 may fit D (6 bases each). CDR3 size: 12 residues. Germline lookup yields CDR1 SEHNR and CDR2 FQNEAQ (reference sequence). V was trimmed by 5 bases and J by 7 bases, leaving 9 bases between them. The CDR3 DNA is TGTGCCAGCAGCAGGGGGAGGAATGAGCAGTTCTTC. It translates to CASSRGRNEQFF.

This chain connects TRBV2 to TRBJ1-2; possibly TRBD1 for D (6 bases). The germline gives CDR1 SNHLY, CDR2 FYNNEI. CDR3 length: 13 amino acids. V was trimmed by 5 bases and J by 2 bases, leaving 9 bases between them. Here the CDR3 DNA reads TGTGCCAGCAGTACAGGGTCCAACTATGGCTACACCTTC. This sequence encodes CASSTGSNYGYTF.

This chain uses TRBV29-1 with TRBJ2-7; TRBD1 agrees at 11 bases. The V gene end was trimmed by 7 bases and the J gene end by 3 bases; junction bases not matched to a gene: 2. This CDR3 has 12 residues. Germline CDR1 SQVTM, CDR2 ANQGSEA. CDR3 sequence (DNA): TGCAGCGCAGGGACAGGGGGCTACGAGCAGTACTTC. As protein: CSAGTGGYEQYF.

This clone appeared a few times. The chain employs TRBV6-6 and TRBJ1-3; no reliable D call. V gave up 7 bases and J gave up 1 base, with 11 bases separating them. CDR3 size: 14 residues. Looked up from germline, CDR1 is MNHNY and CDR2 is SVGAGI (reference sequence). The CDR3: CASKLGFSGNTIYF. The DNA of the CDR3 is TGTGCCAGCAAATTGGGGTTTTCTGGAAACACCATATATTTT.

This chain joins TRBV18 and TRBJ1-1, with no clear D. Germline CDR1 reads KGHSH; CDR2 reads LQKENI. The CDR3 spans 14 residues. Trimming removed 2 bases at V and 0 bases at J, with 7 bases between. CDR3 nucleotides: TGTGCCAGCTCACCAAAAGTTGTGAACACTGAAGCTTTCTTT. Translated: CASSPKVVNTEAFF. Using reference TRBV18 and TRBJ1-1 for the parts outside the CDR3, the full variable domain is NAGVMQNPRHLVRRRGQEARLRCSPMKGHSHVYWYRQLPEEGLKFMVYLQKENIIDESGMPKERFSAEFPKEGPSILRIQQVVRGDSAAYFCASSPKVVNTEAFFGQGTRLTVV.

The rearrangement uses TRBV2 and TRBJ2-2; a possible D gene is TRBD2 (5 bases). V shed 3 bases and J shed 1 base, with 21 bases lying between them. The CDR3 spans 19 residues. The germline V gene encodes CDR1 SNHLY and CDR2 FYNNEI. The CDR3 spells CASSELPPRAGRNTGELFF. The CDR3 bases are TGTGCCAGCAGTGAGCTCCCCCCCCGGGCGGGCCGGAACACCGGGGAGCTGTTTTTT.

This chain uses TRBV5-5 with TRBJ2-5; no firm D call. CDR1 and CDR2 (germline): SGHKS, YYEKEE (reference sequence). The ends were cut back, 0 bases at V and 0 bases at J, with 12 bases in the middle. The CDR3 runs to 16 residues. CDR3 nucleotide sequence: TGTGCCAGCAGCTTGGGCCTGGGCCCCTACCAAGAGACCCAGTACTTC. Encoded protein: CASSLGLGPYQETQYF. Full variable domain (outside the CDR3, taken from reference TRBV5-5 and TRBJ2-5): DAGVTQSPTHLIKTRGQQVTLRCSPISGHKSVSWYQQVLGQGPQFIFQYYEKEERGRGNFPDRFSARQFPNYSSELNVNALLLGDSALYLCASSLGLGPYQETQYFGPGTRLLVL.